Following are 8 T cell receptor beta chains from one sample sequenced in a study of blood T cell repertoires in COVID-19. TCRdb's copy holds only in-frame clones and misses some; the assay was immunoSEQ multiplex PCR. The sample yields about 280,000 clones, approximately 78% seen once. The sequenced sample consisted of PBMCs or T cells enriched from blood (not recorded which). The receptors stem from a man between 35 and 55 years old who had been exposed to COVID-19.

The chain carries TRBV6-5 and TRBJ1-5; TRBD1 aligns across 8 bases. CDR3 length: 13 residues. CDR1 is MNHEY and CDR2 is SVGAGI in the germline V gene. V gave up 6 bases and J gave up 6 bases; unmatched junction bases: 4. The CDR3 region has the DNA TGTGCCAGCAGGCAGGGGGCAGGTCAGCCCCAGCATTTT. It codes for CASRQGAGQPQHF.

V and J are TRBV28 and TRBJ2-3; D remains ambiguous. The CDR3 runs 13 residues. V was clipped by 5 bases and J by 4 bases, with 10 bases between them. Per germline, CDR1 MDHEN and CDR2 SYDVKM. Here the CDR3 DNA reads TGTGCCAGCAGTAGCGAGACTTCAGATACGCAGTATTTT. Its protein product is CASSSETSDTQYF.

The V gene is TRBV27, the J gene TRBJ2-1, with 8 bases fitting TRBD2. The CDR3 is 15 amino acids. The junction had 9 bases not matched to a gene; V was cut back by 4 bases and J by 7 bases. From germline, CDR1 is MNHEY and CDR2 SMNVEV (reference sequence). The CDR3 nucleotides are TGTGCCAGCAGTTGGGGGACTAGGCCCCAGAATGAGCAGTTCTTC. Translated, it gives CASSWGTRPQNEQFF.

CDR3 coding DNA: TGTGCCAGCAGTTACAGCCAGGGAAGGAAAGGAAACACCATATATTTT. It translates to CASSYSQGRKGNTIYF. The chain couples TRBV6-5 to TRBJ1-3; D perhaps matches TRBD1 (5 bases). V gave up 2 bases and J gave up 4 bases, with 15 bases separating them. The length of the CDR3 is 16 residues. Germline loops: CDR1 MNHEY, CDR2 SVGAGI.

The chain uses TRBV4-2 and TRBJ1-2; 10 bases agree with TRBD1. This CDR3 spans 14 amino acids. Germline V CDR1 and CDR2: LGHNA, YNFKEQ. The trim removed 1 base at V and 8 bases at J, leaving 4 bases unmatched. CDR3 bases: TGTGCCAGCAGCCAAGGACAGGGGGCCGAGGGCTACACCTTC. Protein sequence: CASSQGQGAEGYTF.

This chain uses TRBV30 with TRBJ2-1; 11 bases align to TRBD2. CDR3 length: 21 residues. The V segment lost 2 bases and the J segment 10 bases; nucleotides outside the gene matches: 28. Looked up from germline, CDR1 is GTSNPN and CDR2 is SVGIG (reference sequence). The CDR3 sequence is CAWSRLTPTSGNLLISGEQFF. CDR3 DNA: TGTGCCTGGAGTAGATTGACCCCGACTAGCGGGAATTTACTTATCTCCGGAGAGCAGTTCTTC. Based on the CDR3 plus reference TRBV30 and TRBJ2-1, the full variable domain is SQTIHQWPATLVQPVGSPLSLECTVEGTSNPNLYWYRQAAGRGLQLLFYSVGIGQISSEVPQNLSASRPQDRQFILSSKKLLLSDSGFYLCAWSRLTPTSGNLLISGEQFFGPGTRLTVL.

Here the CDR3 reads CASSPPGRPGGGTEAFF. The CDR3 DNA sequence: TGTGCCAGCTCACCACCGGGGAGGCCTGGCGGGGGCACTGAAGCTTTCTTT. This rearrangement joins TRBV18 to TRBJ1-1; a possible D gene is TRBD1 (5 bases). Looked up from germline, CDR1 is KGHSH and CDR2 is LQKENI. The V and J ends lost 0 bases and 4 bases respectively, with 18 bases between them. The CDR3 runs to 17 residues.

The gene calls are TRBV7-9 and TRBJ2-7, with TRBD1 as a possible D gene (5 bases). CDR1 SEHNR and CDR2 FQNEAQ come from the germline V gene (reference sequence). The CDR3 runs to 14 residues. The V end lost 4 bases, the J end lost 3 bases, and 13 bases lay between the germline ends. The CDR3 reads CASSSTLDSYEQYF. CDR3 coding DNA: TGTGCCAGCAGCTCCACCCTCGACAGCTACGAGCAGTACTTC. Variable domain in full (rest from reference TRBV7-9 and TRBJ2-7): DTGVSQNPRHKITKRGQNVTFRCDPISEHNRLYWYRQTLGQGPEFLTYFQNEAQLEKSRLLSDRFSAERPKGSFSTLEIQRTEQGDSAMYLCASSSTLDSYEQYFGPGTRLTVT.